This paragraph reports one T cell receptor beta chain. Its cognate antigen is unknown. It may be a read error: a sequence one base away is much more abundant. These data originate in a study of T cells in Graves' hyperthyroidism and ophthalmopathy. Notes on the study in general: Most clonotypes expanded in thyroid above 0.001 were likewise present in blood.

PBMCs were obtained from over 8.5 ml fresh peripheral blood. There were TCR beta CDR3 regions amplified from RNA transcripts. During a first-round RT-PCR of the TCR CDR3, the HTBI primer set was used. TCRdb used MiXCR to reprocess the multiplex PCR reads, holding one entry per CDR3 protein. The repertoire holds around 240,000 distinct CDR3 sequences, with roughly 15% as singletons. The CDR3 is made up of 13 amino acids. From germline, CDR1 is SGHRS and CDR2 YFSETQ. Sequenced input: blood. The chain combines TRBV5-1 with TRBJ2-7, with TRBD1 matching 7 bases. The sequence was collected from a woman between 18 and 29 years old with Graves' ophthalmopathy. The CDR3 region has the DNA TGCGCCGGCAGCCACGGACAGGCCTACGAGCAGTACTTC. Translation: CAGSHGQAYEQYF.